These 5 T cell receptor beta chains were all obtained from the same sample, sequenced in a study of blood T cell repertoires in COVID-19. Sequenced by immunoSEQ multiplex PCR; TCRdb stores in-frame clones only, minus some. The repertoire holds about 380,000 clones, nearly 90% seen once, with 6.5% to 8% in the top ten. Source material: peripheral blood. The receptors were sampled from a man younger than 35 with active or convalescent COVID-19.

V gene TRBV19 combines with J gene TRBJ1-1, with TRBD1 as a possible D gene (6 bases). The V gene's germline CDR1 is LNHDA and CDR2 SQIVND (reference sequence). V was clipped by 3 bases and J by 4 bases, with 18 bases between them. This CDR3 has 16 amino acids. CDR3 in amino acids: CASSISGVSLGTEAFF. CDR3 sequence (DNA): TGTGCCAGTAGTATTTCAGGGGTGAGTTTGGGCACTGAAGCTTTCTTT. The complete variable domain, with remaining parts taken from reference TRBV19 and TRBJ1-1, reads DGGITQSPKYLFRKEGQNVTLSCEQNLNHDAMYWYRQDPGQGLRLIYYSQIVNDFQKGDIAEGYSVSREKKESFPLTVTSAQKNPTAFYLCASSISGVSLGTEAFFGQGTRLTVV.

V usage is TRBV19 and J usage is TRBJ1-5, with D possibly matching TRBD1 (5 bases). The germline gives CDR1 LNHDA, CDR2 SQIVND (reference sequence). This CDR3 region has 16 residues. Trimming pared 6 bases from V and 4 bases from J, leaving 19 bases between. The CDR3 loop is CASSHRGSGRNQPQHF. CDR3 nucleotides: TGTGCCAGTAGCCATAGGGGATCCGGGAGAAATCAGCCCCAGCATTTT. The variable domain in full, completed from reference TRBV19 and TRBJ1-5, reads DGGITQSPKYLFRKEGQNVTLSCEQNLNHDAMYWYRQDPGQGLRLIYYSQIVNDFQKGDIAEGYSVSREKKESFPLTVTSAQKNPTAFYLCASSHRGSGRNQPQHFGDGTRLSIL.

This sequence joins TRBV18 and TRBJ2-4; 13 positions match TRBD2. Losses at the gene ends were 0 bases for V and 0 bases for J; bases not matched to a gene: 2. From germline, CDR1 is KGHSH and CDR2 LQKENI. This CDR3 is built from 18 residues. CDR3 in amino acids: CASSPPGLAGLAKNIQYF. The CDR3 nucleotides are TGTGCCAGCTCACCACCGGGACTAGCGGGGTTAGCCAAAAACATTCAGTACTTC.

The genes are TRBV28 and TRBJ2-5, with D possibly TRBD1 on 6 matching bases. The CDR3 is made up of 15 amino acids. Trimming pared 5 bases from V and 0 bases from J, leaving 13 bases between. The germline CDR1 and CDR2 sequences are MDHEN and SYDVKM. The CDR3 coding sequence is TGTGCCAGCAGTACCCTGGGACACCACCAAGAGACCCAGTACTTC. Translation gives CASSTLGHHQETQYF.

The chain uses TRBV5-6 and TRBJ2-7, with 7 positions matching TRBD1. Germline loops: CDR1 SGHDT, CDR2 YYEEEE. After removal of 0 bases from V and 2 bases from J, the junction contained 5 bases not matched to a gene. This CDR3 contains 15 residues. The CDR3 DNA reads TGTGCCAGCAGCTTGGAAACGGGACAGACCTACGAGCAGTACTTC. Residues: CASSLETGQTYEQYF.